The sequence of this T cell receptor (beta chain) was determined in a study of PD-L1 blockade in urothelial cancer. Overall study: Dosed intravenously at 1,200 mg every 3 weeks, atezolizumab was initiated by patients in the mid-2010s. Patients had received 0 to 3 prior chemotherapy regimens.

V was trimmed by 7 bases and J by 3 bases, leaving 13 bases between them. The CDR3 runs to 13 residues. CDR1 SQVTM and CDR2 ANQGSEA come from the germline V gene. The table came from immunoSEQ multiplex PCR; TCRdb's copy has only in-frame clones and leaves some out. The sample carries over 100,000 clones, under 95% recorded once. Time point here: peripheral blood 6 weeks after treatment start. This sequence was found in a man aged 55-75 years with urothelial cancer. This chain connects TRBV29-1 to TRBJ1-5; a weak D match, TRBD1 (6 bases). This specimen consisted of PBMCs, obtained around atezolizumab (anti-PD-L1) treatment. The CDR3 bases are TGCAGCGAGGGACACCTACTCAATCAGCCCCAGCATTTT. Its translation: CSEGHLLNQPQHF.